The rows below give T cell receptor beta chains drawn from one sample of a study of beta chain features in type 1 diabetes. Produced via immunoSEQ multiplex PCR; TCRdb's table is partial and in-frame only. Found here are around 650,000 clones, around an eighth of them singletons; the top ten hold approximately 0.11%. Sequences were obtained from naive CD4+ T cells from blood. The receptor set was obtained from a man in his thirties or forties with type 1 diabetes. Each CDR3 is given with its conserved first and last residue. Fields, in order: D gene, V gene, J gene, clone size, CDR3 DNA, CDR3 protein. D genes are given only for firm matches. Where a row states a size, it is once, few, many or the class of an expanded clone; other rows omit it.

-	TRBV7-2	TRBJ2-5	-	TGTGCCTCCGATGTTTTAGCCCAGCAAGAGACCCAGTACTTC	CASDVLAQQETQYF
-	TRBV18	TRBJ1-2	-	TGTGCCAGCTCCCTAGAAGCTAACTATGGCTACACCTTC	CASSLEANYGYTF
-	TRBV7-2	TRBJ1-2	-	TGTGCCAGCAGCTTTTCAGGGGCGGACTATGGCTACACCTTC	CASSFSGADYGYTF
-	TRBV27	TRBJ1-2	-	TGTGCCAGCAGAACAGGATCCCGTGGCTACACCTTC	CASRTGSRGYTF
-	TRBV10-2	TRBJ2-6	few	TGCGCCAGCAGTGAGTTCGGGTCCCCGAGCAGCTCTGGGGCCAACGTCCTGACTTTC	CASSEFGSPSSSGANVLTF
-	TRBV27	TRBJ1-5	-	TGTGCCAGCAGCCCGGGGGGGATCAGCAATCAGCCCCAGCATTTT	CASSPGGISNQPQHF
-	TRBV10-3	TRBJ1-3	few	TGTGCCATCAGTGGATCACCGGACACCATATATTTT	CAISGSPDTIYF
-	TRBV4-1	TRBJ2-3	-	TGCGCCAGCAGCCGCGCAGGGGACCTAAGCACAGATACGCAGTATTTT	CASSRAGDLSTDTQYF
-	TRBV9	TRBJ2-3	-	TGTGCCAGCAGCGGTTACCCAGGGACGGGCACAGATACGCAGTATTTT	CASSGYPGTGTDTQYF
TRBD1	TRBV6-6	TRBJ2-4	few	TGTGCCAGCAGTTCCTGGAAGGGGGCCTTAAACATTCAGTACTTC	CASSSWKGALNIQYF
TRBD1	TRBV5-1	TRBJ2-1	-	TGCGCCAGCAGCTTGGTGGGGACAGGCCTAAGGGATGAGCAGTTCTTC	CASSLVGTGLRDEQFF
TRBD1	TRBV7-9	TRBJ2-3	few	TGTGCCAGCAGCTTAGCGGGACAGGGGTGCACAGATACGCAGTATTTT	CASSLAGQGCTDTQYF
-	TRBV7-6	TRBJ2-7	few	TGTGCCAGCAGCTTAGACAGCGGCTCCTACGAGCAGTACTTC	CASSLDSGSYEQYF
TRBD1	TRBV5-6	TRBJ2-3	few	TGTGCCAGCAGCTTCGCACAGGGGTTCGCAGATACGCAGTATTTT	CASSFAQGFADTQYF
-	TRBV4-3	TRBJ2-1	few	TGCGCCAGCAGCCACAGTGGCCGTGAGCAGTTCTTC	CASSHSGREQFF
-	TRBV4-3	TRBJ2-4	-	TGCGCCAGCAGCCCCGTTCTAGGTGGCTCCGTCATTCAGTACTTC	CASSPVLGGSVIQYF
TRBD1	TRBV5-1	TRBJ2-7	-	TGCGCCAGCAGCTTTTTAGGACAGGGAGGAGACGAGCAGTACTTC	CASSFLGQGGDEQYF
TRBD1	TRBV19	TRBJ2-7	-	TGTGCCAGTAGTGGGCGGACAGGGGTCTACGAGCAGTACTTC	CASSGRTGVYEQYF
-	TRBV19	TRBJ2-7	-	TGTGCCAGTAGTTTAAGCAAGGGCTGGACCTACGAGCAGTACTTC	CASSLSKGWTYEQYF
-	TRBV27	TRBJ1-6	-	TGTGCCAGCAGTTTGAGTAGGGGGGAAGGTGATTCACCCCTCCACTTT	CASSLSRGEGDSPLHF
TRBD2	TRBV10-3	TRBJ2-1	few	TGTGCCATCACCCCTGGCGGGGGGAACAATGAGCAGTTCTTC	CAITPGGGNNEQFF
-	TRBV18	TRBJ2-7	-	TGTGCCAGCTCACCCCCTGCCAGGGCCGAGCAGTACTTC	CASSPPARAEQYF
TRBD1	TRBV7-2	TRBJ2-7	few	TGTGCCAGCAGCTCGTCCGGCAGGGACAGGGGGCGCGGGATTTACGAGCAGTACTTC	CASSSSGRDRGRGIYEQYF
TRBD1	TRBV10-3	TRBJ2-1	few	TGTGCCACCCGACCGGGACAGGGCAATGAGCAGTTCTTC	CATRPGQGNEQFF
TRBD1	TRBV2	TRBJ2-7	-	TGTGCCAGCAGGGGGACAGCCACCTACGAGCAGTACTTC	CASRGTATYEQYF
-	TRBV28	TRBJ2-7	-	TGTGCCAGCAGTACCAGAGCTCCAGACTCCTACGAGCAGTACTTC	CASSTRAPDSYEQYF
TRBD1	TRBV11-3	TRBJ2-3	-	TGTGCCAGCAGCTTAAGGGACAGAGATACGCAGTATTTT	CASSLRDRDTQYF
-	TRBV11-2	TRBJ2-3	few	TGTGCCAGCAGCTTAGATCGGGGGGCAGGGGATACGCAGTATTTT	CASSLDRGAGDTQYF
-	TRBV18	TRBJ2-5	-	TGTGCCAGCTCACCGGGACCCAGTGGGGAGACCCAGTACTTC	CASSPGPSGETQYF
-	TRBV10-3	TRBJ1-5	few	TGTGCCATCAGTGCCTCGGGACAGCCCCAGCATTTT	CAISASGQPQHF
-	TRBV19	TRBJ1-2	-	TGTGCCAGTAGTATGGCAGGTTATATGCGAGATGGCTACACCTTC	CASSMAGYMRDGYTF
-	TRBV15	TRBJ2-7	few	TGTGCCACCAGCAGAGACCGGGGGCAGGGTGTTAACTACGAGCAGTACTTC	CATSRDRGQGVNYEQYF
-	TRBV7-2	TRBJ1-5	few	TGTGCCAGCAGCTTAGCCGGATCTCAGCCCCAGCATTTT	CASSLAGSQPQHF
-	TRBV4-3	TRBJ2-1	few	TGCGCCAGCAGCCAATTCTCCCCCCCAGGGGATGAGCAGTTCTTC	CASSQFSPPGDEQFF
-	TRBV6-5	TRBJ1-5	few	TGTGCCAGCACGCAGCCCCAGCATTTT	CASTQPQHF
-	TRBV6-5	TRBJ2-2	few	TGTGCCAGCAGTTACCCGACCCCGCGCGACACCGGGGAGCTGTTTTTT	CASSYPTPRDTGELFF
TRBD1	TRBV7-2	TRBJ2-5	-	TGTGCCAGCAGCTTAGTCGCCTATGGACAGGTTGCCGAGACCCAGTACTTC	CASSLVAYGQVAETQYF
-	TRBV4-3	TRBJ2-3	few	TGCGCCAGCAGCCAAGAACCGGGGATGCCAGATACGCAGTATTTT	CASSQEPGMPDTQYF
-	TRBV29-1	TRBJ2-1	-	TGCAGCTCTATAAGGCACAATGAGCAGTTCTTC	CSSIRHNEQFF
-	TRBV29-1	TRBJ2-6	-	TGCAGCGCCCGGACGGGAAGTCACTCTGGGGCCAACGTCCTGACTTTC	CSARTGSHSGANVLTF
-	TRBV18	TRBJ2-7	-	TGTGCCAGCTCACGTAGCAGTAGGGGCTACGAGCAGTACTTC	CASSRSSRGYEQYF
-	TRBV21-1	TRBJ2-1	-	TGTGCCAGCAGCCGCACACGGGGGACTAGCGGGGTTCCATACAATGAGCAGTTCTTC	CASSRTRGTSGVPYNEQFF
-	TRBV19	TRBJ1-2	once	TGTGCCAGTAGTACCCATTTCTATGGCTACACCTTC	CASSTHFYGYTF
-	TRBV13	TRBJ2-1	few	TGTGCCAGCAGCCCAGGTCTTTGGCCCTACAATGAGCAGTTCTTC	CASSPGLWPYNEQFF
TRBD1	TRBV29-1	TRBJ1-2	-	TGCAGCGTGGGTACCCGGGACAGCGGTTACTATGGCTACACCTTC	CSVGTRDSGYYGYTF
-	TRBV4-2	TRBJ2-1	-	TGTGCCAGCAGCCTGGGGGGTGACACCTACAATGAGCAGTTCTTC	CASSLGGDTYNEQFF
-	TRBV29-1	TRBJ2-1	-	TGCAGCGTTCGGGCAGGAGCCTACAATGAGCAGTTCTTC	CSVRAGAYNEQFF
TRBD2	TRBV9	TRBJ2-7	few	TGTGCCAGCAGCGTACACCCCGGTGCTAGCGGATACTACGAGCAGTACTTC	CASSVHPGASGYYEQYF
-	TRBV11-2	TRBJ2-6	few	TGTGCCAGCAGCTTATGGGGTGCAGGGGCGCCGGGGGCCAACGTCCTGACTTTC	CASSLWGAGAPGANVLTF
-	TRBV20-1	TRBJ2-1	-	TGCAGTTCGGGATCATCCCATGAGCAGTTCTTC	CSSGSSHEQFF
TRBD2	TRBV6-5	TRBJ2-7	few	TGTGCCAGCAGTTACTCGGCTAGCGGGGACTCCTACGAGCAGTACTTC	CASSYSASGDSYEQYF
-	TRBV27	TRBJ2-3	few	TGTGCCAGCAGTTTATCGTTAAAGAACACAGATACGCAGTATTTT	CASSLSLKNTDTQYF
TRBD2	TRBV6-5	TRBJ2-1	-	TGTGCCAGCAGTTACTCCGGACTAGCGGGGGACAATGAGCAGTTCTTC	CASSYSGLAGDNEQFF
-	TRBV6-5	TRBJ2-3	-	TGTGCCAGCAGTGGGGAAACGAATACGCAGTATTTT	CASSGETNTQYF
-	TRBV21-1	TRBJ1-3	few	TGTGCTAACGGTCTGTTTGGAAACACCATATATTTT	CANGLFGNTIYF
-	TRBV5-1	TRBJ2-7	few	TGCGCCAGCAGAATGTCCGTTGGCTCCTACGAGCAGTACTTC	CASRMSVGSYEQYF
-	TRBV7-2	TRBJ2-1	few	TGTGCCAGCAGCTTATTCATCAGGCGGGACAGAGATAATGAGCAGTTCTTC	CASSLFIRRDRDNEQFF
-	TRBV19	TRBJ1-5	-	TGTGCCAGTAGTAAACGGCAGGACAGCGGTCTTGGCAATCAGCCCCAGCATTTT	CASSKRQDSGLGNQPQHF
TRBD1	TRBV30	TRBJ1-5	few	TGTGCCTGTGACAGGGTTGGCAATCAGCCCCAGCATTTT	CACDRVGNQPQHF
-	TRBV11-3	TRBJ1-4	few	TGTGCCAGCAGCCCTCCCGGGAGGAATGAAAAACTGTTTTTT	CASSPPGRNEKLFF